One and the same sample provided the 9 T cell receptor beta chains below, sequenced in a study of shared clonotypes between healthy human individuals (dated by TCRdb to 2020 to 2021). Receptors were amplified or captured by the immunoSEQ multiplex PCR assay. Sourced from immuneACCESS, this table was stored by TCRdb with only in-frame sequences that have V and J called. A share of the clones is absent; for the studies checked, an unresolved V gene accounts for under half, and the remainder has no known explanation. This sample gives about 1 million clones in total; around four fifths of them show up just once. The ten largest clones represent roughly 1.4% of the sample. The specimen was memory CD4+ T cells sorted from blood. What this sample's cell subset or site label stands for: CD45RA-negative fraction. The receptor source for this set is a man aged 18 to 35 in good health.

This sequence joins TRBV6-1 and TRBJ2-2; the match to TRBD1 covers 7 bases. Trimming removed 7 bases from V and 4 bases from J; junction bases left unmatched: 6. Looked up from germline, CDR1 is MNHNS and CDR2 is SASEGT. CDR3 length: 14 residues. DNA for the CDR3: TGTGCCAGCATTATGACAGGGACCACCGGGGAGCTGTTTTTT. Protein sequence: CASIMTGTTGELFF.

The J gene is TRBJ1-4, the V gene TRBV5-1, with TRBD1 as a possible D gene (6 bases). CDR1 and CDR2 from the germline V gene are SGHRS and YFSETQ. The CDR3 loop spans 13 amino acids. Trimming stripped 4 bases from V and 11 bases from J, with 15 bases between. The CDR3 region has the DNA TGCGCCAGCAGCCGAGACGTACAGGGTAAACTGTTTTTT. It yields the protein CASSRDVQGKLFF. The full variable domain, with the rest looked up from reference TRBV5-1 and TRBJ1-4, is KAGVTQTPRYLIKTRGQQVTLSCSPISGHRSVSWYQQTPGQGLQFLFEYFSETQRNKGNFPGRFSGRQFSNSRSEMNVSTLELGDSALYLCASSRDVQGKLFFGSGTQLSVL.

Details on this clone: Other DNA sequences from this sample encode an identical CDR3 as well. The chain couples TRBV5-5 to TRBJ1-2; D perhaps matches TRBD1 (5 bases). The CDR3 length is 14 residues. The germline V and J ends were trimmed by 0 bases and 2 bases, with 8 bases remaining between them. CDR1 and CDR2 (germline): SGHKS, YYEKEE (reference sequence). The CDR3: CASSLDGGNYGYTF. CDR3 nucleotide sequence: TGTGCCAGCAGCTTGGATGGGGGGAACTATGGCTACACCTTC.

V usage is TRBV5-3 and J usage is TRBJ1-5; TRBD1 is a possible D gene (5 bases). TRBV5-3 is marked as an open reading frame, function uncertain. The V end lost 3 bases, the J end lost 11 bases, and 9 bases lay between the germline ends. CDR3 length: 11 amino acids. CDR3 amino acids: CARSSGFAQHF. DNA for the CDR3: TGTGCCAGAAGCTCAGGGTTTGCCCAGCATTTT.

This chain joins TRBV6-5 and TRBJ2-1; no firm D call. V lost 4 bases, J lost 7 bases, and 11 bases lay in between. Germline V lookup: CDR1 MNHEY, CDR2 SVGAGI. CDR3 length equals 13 residues. The CDR3 region is CASSFPSSNEQFF. The CDR3 DNA is TGTGCCAGCAGTTTCCCTAGTTCGAATGAGCAGTTCTTC.

This clone came up once. The genes are TRBV2 and TRBJ2-3, with 7 bases that match TRBD2. The V and J ends lost 7 bases and 2 bases, in that order; junction bases with no gene match: 6. The CDR3 contains 14 residues. Germline CDR1 SNHLY, CDR2 FYNNEI. The CDR3 nucleotides read TGTGCCAGCAACCGGGGGGAGGTCACAGATACGCAGTATTTT. It translates to CASNRGEVTDTQYF.

The chain employs TRBV5-6 and TRBJ1-6, with D perhaps TRBD1 (5 bases). In germline, CDR1 is SGHDT, CDR2 YYEEEE. The CDR3 sequence is 16 residues long. The V end was cut by 4 bases, the J end by 5 bases, with 16 bases between. The CDR3 here is CASSTLGTGNNSPLHF. The CDR3 DNA follows: TGTGCCAGCAGCACTCTCGGGACGGGAAATAATTCACCCCTCCACTTT.

The chain is built from TRBV25-1 and TRBJ1-5; weak D call: TRBD1 (6 bases). The V gene lost 9 bases and the J gene lost 2 bases, with 14 bases spanning the gap. The CDR3 extends over 14 amino acids. Germline V CDR1 and CDR2: MGHDK, SYGVNS. The DNA for the CDR3 is TGTGCCAGTCGGGAGGAGGGGGGCAATCAGCCCCAGCATTTT. Amino acids: CASREEGGNQPQHF.

The V and J genes are TRBV25-1 and TRBJ2-4; a possible D gene is TRBD1 (5 bases). CDR1 is MGHDK and CDR2 is SYGVNS in the germline V gene. The CDR3 consists of 15 residues. Trimming left V 3 bases short and J 0 bases short, with 9 bases between. CDR3 in amino acids: CASSDQGVAKNIQYF. The CDR3 coding sequence is TGTGCCAGCAGTGACCAAGGGGTAGCCAAAAACATTCAGTACTTC.